This T cell receptor beta chain is drawn from a study of cytomegalovirus exposure and HLA in healthy donors. PCR amplification relied on 60 Vbeta primers (plus 13 Jbeta primers). Some clones are missing from TCRdb's copy, which holds only in-frame ones; the method was immunoSEQ multiplex PCR. The repertoire holds approximately 58,000 clones, about 80% seen once, with 4.3% in the top ten. CDR3 length: 16 residues. Germline CDR1 reads SGHTA; CDR2 reads FQGNSA. V was clipped by 5 bases and J by 1 base, with 18 bases between them. The rearrangement joins TRBV7-2 to TRBJ2-7; possible D gene TRBD2, 7 bases. The receptor was isolated from a man aged 30 to 39 in good health and CMV-seronegative. The sample taken for sequencing was PBMCs. CDR3 bases: TGTGCCAGCAGCCTGGGGGCTGAGCGGGGTTCCTACGAGCAGTACTTC. It is translated as CASSLGAERGSYEQYF.